This TCR beta chain emerged from a study of cytomegalovirus exposure and HLA in healthy donors. General observations from the study: While the bulk of TCR sequences proved rare, some public TCRs turned up in many donors. Per published reports, the classifier diagnosed cytomegalovirus status with high specificity and sensitivity. Specificity for CMV antigens was confirmed in vitro for three of the CMV-associated chains.

A 120-subject validation cohort, separate from the roughly 680-subject first cohort, supplied the donors. About this clone: The antigen remains unidentified.

Using immunoSEQ multiplex PCR, the repertoire was profiled, and TCRdb retains in-frame clones only, with some absent. The table includes roughly 110,000 clones, approximately 90% detected once. Trimming shortened V by 1 base and J by 3 bases, and 5 bases separated the two germline ends. Germline V gene data show CDR1 as SGDLS and CDR2 as YYNGEE. The CDR3 loop spans 14 amino acids. The sample was PBMCs. The chain carries TRBV9 and TRBJ2-6; D is uncertain. The receptor was derived from a woman younger than 35 in good health and CMV-seropositive. The CDR3 nucleotides read TGTGCCAGCAGCGTACCGGGTGGGGCCAACGTCCTGACTTTC. Its protein product is CASSVPGGANVLTF.